This paragraph reports one T cell receptor (beta chain). This sample was included in a study of PD-L1 blockade in urothelial cancer. Study details: Atezolizumab 1,200 mg was given intravenously every 3 weeks, starting 2014. When blood samples were assessed, the median T cell count was around 150,000. The researchers analyzed blood 3 weeks (second dose) and 6 weeks after treatment start.

Trimming removed 5 bases from V and 8 bases from J, with 15 bases in between. Germline lookup yields CDR1 SGHTA and CDR2 FQGTGA. The CDR3 runs 13 residues. The time point was: peripheral blood 6 weeks after treatment start. Samples spanned pretreatment and treatment, with 1 to 8 time points per patient. TCRdb keeps only in-frame clones here, not all; method: immunoSEQ multiplex PCR. The sample lists around 110,000 clones, more than 85% occurring once. The sequenced sample was PBMCs, obtained around atezolizumab (anti-PD-L1) treatment. J is TRBJ1-2 and V is TRBV7-3; D is undetermined. This TCR was recovered from a man between 60 and 75 years old with urothelial cancer. This CDR3 is CASSVPGAAGYTF. The CDR3 DNA reads as TGTGCCAGCAGCGTGCCGGGTGCCGCCGGCTACACCTTC.